Presented here are 16 T cell receptor beta chains from one specimen sequenced in a study of blood T cell repertoires in COVID-19. Assay: immunoSEQ multiplex PCR; the TCRdb copy retains only in-frame clones and omits some. The sample consists of some 20,000 clones, 88% of them appearing once. The specimen was peripheral blood. These receptors were obtained from a man aged 35 to 55 with active COVID-19.

The chain links TRBV6-2 or TRBV6-3 to TRBJ2-7, with 13 bases identical to TRBD2. The CDR3 runs to 17 residues. The V gene's germline CDR1 is MNHEY and CDR2 SVGEGT. V lost 4 bases to trimming and J lost 4 bases; unmatched junction nucleotides: 10. CDR3 bases: TGTGCCAGCAGTTCAGGACTAGCGGGAGTTTCCGGGTACGAGCAGTACTTC. Its translation is CASSSGLAGVSGYEQYF.

The V call is TRBV27, the J call TRBJ2-7; 8 positions agree with TRBD2. Germline V lookup: CDR1 MNHEY, CDR2 SMNVEV (reference sequence). The J segment lost 2 bases and the V segment lost 5 bases, leaving 14 bases of the junction unmatched. The length of the CDR3 is 17 residues. As DNA, the CDR3 is TGTGCCAGCAGTCCGACGGGGGGGGTAGCGGGAACCTACGAGCAGTACTTC. Its translation is CASSPTGGVAGTYEQYF.

This chain uses TRBV4-3 with TRBJ1-5; D call uncertain. From germline, CDR1 is LGHNA and CDR2 YSLEER. Between the trimmed V and J ends, which lost 0 bases and 7 bases, there was a span of 7 bases. CDR3 length: 13 amino acids. CDR3 residues: CASSQDLAQPQHF. In DNA form, the CDR3 reads TGCGCCAGCAGCCAAGATCTAGCGCAGCCCCAGCATTTT.

The chain combines TRBV6-5 with TRBJ2-7, with 8 positions matching TRBD2. The CDR3 has 15 residues. After removal of 3 bases from V and 3 bases from J, the junction contained 7 bases not matched to a gene. Germline-derived CDR1 and CDR2 are MNHEY and SVGAGI. The CDR3 spells CASSYSTSGHYEQYF. CDR3 bases: TGTGCCAGCAGTTATTCTACTAGCGGCCACTACGAGCAGTACTTC.

This clone was picked up one time. The rearrangement uses TRBV7-6 and TRBJ1-1; 7 bases are shared with TRBD1. The CDR3 covers 15 residues. The germline V gene encodes CDR1 SGHVS and CDR2 FNYEAQ. Trimming took 0 bases from V and 1 from J; bases not matched to a gene: 2. CDR3 DNA: TGTGCCAGCAGCTTAGCGTACAGGGGGAACACTGAAGCTTTCTTT. Its translation: CASSLAYRGNTEAFF.

The chain employs TRBV29-1 and TRBJ2-7, with 8 nucleotides matching TRBD1. There are 13 residues in the CDR3. Germline loops: CDR1 SQVTM, CDR2 ANQGSEA. V shed 4 bases and J 2 bases; nucleotides not matched to a gene: 4. DNA of the CDR3: TGCAGCGTTGGTGGGACAGGTGCCTACGAGCAGTACTTC. It yields the protein CSVGGTGAYEQYF.

The chain is built from TRBV11-2 and TRBJ2-3; D might be TRBD1 (5 bases). CDR1 and CDR2 (germline): SGHAT, FQNNGV. V was clipped by 4 bases and J by 2 bases, with 10 bases between them. The CDR3 loop spans 14 amino acids. The CDR3 coding sequence is TGTGCCAGCAGCTCCCGACAGTACACAGATACGCAGTATTTT. It specifies CASSSRQYTDTQYF. The complete variable domain, with remaining parts taken from reference TRBV11-2 and TRBJ2-3, reads EAGVAQSPRYKIIEKRQSVAFWCNPISGHATLYWYQQILGQGPKLLIQFQNNGVVDDSQLPKDRFSAERLKGVDSTLKIQPAKLEDSAVYLCASSSRQYTDTQYFGPGTRLTVL.

This clone was seen once. The chain links TRBV29-1 to TRBJ2-5; D uncertain. V lost 3 bases, J lost 10 bases, and 15 bases lay in between. The CDR3 consists of 12 residues. Looked up from germline, CDR1 is SQVTM and CDR2 is ANQGSEA. For the CDR3, the DNA is TGCAGCGTTGAGTGGGCTTCGCCGGACCAGTACTTC. Its translation: CSVEWASPDQYF.

The V and J genes are TRBV7-2 and TRBJ2-5, with D possibly being TRBD1 (6 bases). The CDR3 sequence is 14 residues long. Germline CDR1 is SGHTA and CDR2 is FQGNSA. Trimming pared 3 bases from V and 5 bases from J, leaving 13 bases between. The CDR3 DNA sequence: TGTGCCAGCAGCTTCTTGGGGGCTTGGGAGACCCAGTACTTC. Translated, it gives CASSFLGAWETQYF.

This rearrangement joins TRBV18 to TRBJ2-6, with D tentatively TRBD1 (5 bases). The V end was cut by 3 bases, the J end by 1 base, with 13 bases between. Germline V lookup: CDR1 KGHSH, CDR2 LQKENI. The CDR3 consists of 17 residues. DNA for the CDR3: TGTGCCAGCTCACCCGGCTTGGGGCAGTCTGGGGCCAACGTCCTGACTTTC. This codes for CASSPGLGQSGANVLTF.

This chain uses TRBV7-3 with TRBJ2-3; D is possibly TRBD2 (7 bases). The V end lost 4 bases, the J end lost 0 bases, and 11 bases lay between the germline ends. CDR1 SGHTA and CDR2 FQGTGA come from the germline V gene. The CDR3 sequence is 15 residues long. The CDR3 sequence is CASSSGGGSTDTQYF. The CDR3, as DNA: TGTGCCAGCAGCTCGGGGGGCGGGAGCACAGATACGCAGTATTTT.

This clone was found once. The genes are TRBV18 and TRBJ1-3, with D unresolved. Deletions cut 0 bases from V and 4 bases from J, with 16 bases between. The CDR3 totals 17 residues. The germline V gene has CDR1 KGHSH and CDR2 LQKENI. Written as DNA, the CDR3 is TGTGCCAGCTCACCACCCATCGGAGGCCAACTCGGAAACACCATATATTTT. Translation: CASSPPIGGQLGNTIYF.

The rearrangement uses TRBV9 and TRBJ1-1; TRBD1 aligns across 8 bases. Per germline, CDR1 SGDLS and CDR2 YYNGEE. V lost 7 bases and J lost 1; bases outside the gene matches: 9. This CDR3 has 15 residues. In nucleotides, the CDR3 is TGTGCCAGCTCCCCCCCGCAGGGGGCGAACACTGAAGCTTTCTTT. Translating gives CASSPPQGANTEAFF.

The V gene is TRBV7-2, the J gene TRBJ2-7, with D possibly TRBD2 on 6 matching bases. V shed 5 bases and J shed 3 bases, with 17 bases lying between them. Germline V gene lookup returns CDR1 SGHTA and CDR2 FQGNSA. The CDR3 sequence is 15 residues long. CDR3 coding DNA: TGTGCCAGCAGCCCCGATGGAGGGGCCTACTACGAGCAGTACTTC. Protein sequence: CASSPDGGAYYEQYF.

The V and J genes are TRBV7-2 and TRBJ2-1; D perhaps matches TRBD2 (6 bases). This CDR3 comprises 15 residues. CDR1 and CDR2 (germline): SGHTA, FQGNSA. V gave up 4 bases and J gave up 0 bases, with 10 bases separating them. The CDR3 loop is CASSSGGNSYNEQFF. The CDR3 coding sequence is TGTGCCAGCAGCTCGGGCGGGAACTCCTACAATGAGCAGTTCTTC.

This rearrangement joins TRBV9 to TRBJ2-1; 9 bases are a match to TRBD2. Germline V CDR1 and CDR2: SGDLS, YYNGEE. Trimming at V came to 7 bases and at J to 3 bases, leaving 5 bases not matched to a gene. The CDR3 extends over 14 amino acids. The CDR3 nucleotides are TGTGCCAGCGCGCGGACTAGCGTCTACAATGAGCAGTTCTTC. Protein product: CASARTSVYNEQFF.